This entry lists 27 T cell receptor beta chains sequenced from one sample in a study of shared clonotypes between healthy human individuals. The assay was immunoSEQ multiplex PCR, and TCRdb's table has in-frame clones only and misses some. The table shows 2,500,000 or so clones, with more than 80% occurring only once. The sample was naive CD4+ T cells sorted from blood. As to subset: CD45RA+ positively selected. Every receptor here comes from a man younger than 35 in good health.

This chain links TRBV7-6 with TRBJ2-7; the D gene is possibly TRBD2 (6 bases). V lost 1 base to trimming and J lost 0 bases, with 10 bases between them. The CDR3 contains 15 residues. Germline V gene lookup returns CDR1 SGHVS and CDR2 FNYEAQ. CDR3 in amino acids: CASSLEEGGSYEQYF. The CDR3 DNA follows: TGTGCCAGCAGCTTAGAGGAGGGCGGCTCCTACGAGCAGTACTTC.

The V gene is TRBV10-3, the J gene TRBJ2-5; D is unclear. TRBJ2-7 explains the end of the DNA better; the J call may be wrong. CDR1 is ENHRY, CDR2 SYGVKD, per germline. CDR3 length: 16 amino acids. CDR3 loop: CAISSPEAQNSYEQYF. The DNA of the CDR3 is TGTGCCATCAGTTCCCCCGAAGCCCAGAATTCCTACGAGCAGTACTTC.

V gene TRBV6-5 combines with J gene TRBJ1-2; 9 positions match TRBD1. The ends lost 6 bases at V and 4 bases at J; junction bases unmatched: 9. Germline V gives CDR1 MNHEY, CDR2 SVGAGI. The CDR3 consists of 15 residues. CDR3 DNA sequence: TGTGCCAGCAGCCCAAACAGGGGGCCGGGCTATGGCTACACCTTC. Its translation: CASSPNRGPGYGYTF.

The CDR3 nucleotides read TGTGCCAGCAGCCCTCTCCCGCGGCCTGAAGCTTTCTTT. This sequence encodes CASSPLPRPEAFF. The rearrangement uses TRBV6-9 and TRBJ1-1; D gene ambiguous. With 6 bases removed from V and 6 bases from J, the gap between germline ends came to 14 bases. Germline V gives CDR1 MNHGY, CDR2 SVAAGI. The CDR3 extends over 13 amino acids.

Remarks on this clone: Within the sample, other DNA sequences also encode this same CDR3. V gene TRBV5-1 combines with J gene TRBJ1-1, with a possible D match to TRBD1 (6 bases). Germline CDR1 reads SGHRS; CDR2 reads YFSETQ. The CDR3 extends over 14 amino acids. Trimming removed 2 bases at V and 5 bases at J, with 13 bases between. CDR3 sequence: CASSLQGGGTEAFF. Here the CDR3 DNA reads TGCGCCAGCAGCTTACAGGGAGGTGGGACTGAAGCTTTCTTT.

This clone showed up just a few times. The chain has TRBV18 and TRBJ1-1; D gene ambiguous. The V gene lost 1 base and the J gene lost 6 bases, with 6 bases spanning the gap. Germline-derived CDR1 and CDR2 are KGHSH and LQKENI. This CDR3 region has 12 residues. The CDR3 bases are TGTGCCAGCTCACCACTGGAAGCTGAAGCTTTCTTT. This sequence encodes CASSPLEAEAFF.

J is TRBJ2-3 and V is TRBV5-1; unclear D gene. CDR1 and CDR2 (germline): SGHRS, YFSETQ. V dropped 4 bases and J dropped 1 base, with 7 bases sitting between them. The CDR3 is 13 residues long. CDR3 nucleotide sequence: TGCGCCAGCAGCGCGGTCGGCACAGATACGCAGTATTTT. It is translated as CASSAVGTDTQYF.

CDR3 DNA: TGTGCCAGCAGCTTGGAGACCCAGTACTTC. It specifies CASSLETQYF. This chain connects TRBV5-4 to TRBJ2-5; D uncertain. The V end was cut by 0 bases, the J end by 6 bases, with 0 bases between. Germline assignment: CDR1 SGHNT and CDR2 YYREEE (reference sequence). The CDR3 consists of 10 residues.

The chain combines TRBV5-6 with TRBJ2-7; 8 bases are a match to TRBD1. The CDR3 sequence is 16 residues long. The V and J ends lost 0 bases and 3 bases, in that order; junction bases with no gene match: 8. CDR1 and CDR2 from the germline V gene are SGHDT and YYEEEE. CDR3 loop: CASSLGQTGVGYEQYF. In DNA, the CDR3 is TGTGCCAGCAGCTTGGGCCAGACAGGGGTTGGCTACGAGCAGTACTTC.

This chain joins TRBV11-3 and TRBJ2-5; D is possibly TRBD1 (7 bases). V lost 2 bases and J lost 2, with 12 bases in between. The CDR3 consists of 15 residues. The germline V gene encodes CDR1 SGHNT and CDR2 YENEEA. In nucleotides, the CDR3 is TGTGCCAGCAGCTTAAATGCGGGACAGCAAGAGACCCAGTACTTC. Amino acids: CASSLNAGQQETQYF.

The V and J genes are TRBV4-1 and TRBJ2-1; D may be TRBD1 or TRBD2 (6 bases each). There are 17 residues in the CDR3. The V gene lost 4 bases and the J gene lost 1 base, with 17 bases spanning the gap. Germline-derived CDR1 and CDR2 are MGHRA and YSYEKL. The CDR3 sequence is CASSRRETGISYNEQFF. CDR3 sequence (DNA): TGCGCCAGCAGCCGGAGGGAAACAGGGATTTCCTACAATGAGCAGTTCTTC.

The V gene is TRBV7-2, the J gene TRBJ2-2, with D unclear. The CDR3 has 13 amino acids. V was cut by 3 bases and J by 3 bases, with 5 bases left in between. The germline V gene encodes CDR1 SGHTA and CDR2 FQGNSA. CDR3 in DNA: TGTGCCAGCAGCTTGCTGGACACCGGGGAGCTGTTTTTT. Translation gives CASSLLDTGELFF.

This clone was seen only once. This chain links TRBV5-1 with TRBJ2-3, with a possible D match to TRBD2 (7 bases). The ends were cut back, 0 bases at V and 3 bases at J, with 14 bases in the middle. CDR1 SGHRS and CDR2 YFSETQ come from the germline V gene. The CDR3 sequence is 16 residues long. This CDR3 reads CASSLDGGLVTDTQYF. CDR3 bases: TGCGCCAGCAGCTTGGACGGGGGGCTTGTGACAGATACGCAGTATTTT.

The rearrangement joins TRBV5-6 to TRBJ2-7; D gene unclear. Between the trimmed V and J ends, which lost 0 bases and 2 bases, there was a span of 3 bases. Germline V lookup: CDR1 SGHDT, CDR2 YYEEEE. CDR3 length: 12 residues. CDR3 region: CASSLDAYEQYF. The CDR3 DNA reads as TGTGCCAGCAGCTTGGACGCCTACGAGCAGTACTTC.

The chain has TRBV28 and TRBJ1-2; possible D gene TRBD1, 5 bases. The CDR3 is 13 amino acids. Trimming stripped 10 bases from V and 4 bases from J, with 16 bases between. Germline CDR1 and CDR2: MDHEN and SYDVKM. As DNA, the CDR3 is TGTGCCACCCGCGGGCTTCAGGGCTATGGCTACACCTTC. Translated, it gives CATRGLQGYGYTF.

The chain couples TRBV14 to TRBJ2-1, with D uncertain. CDR1 and CDR2 from the germline V gene are SGHDN and FVKESK. This CDR3 is 14 amino acids long. The V gene lost 4 bases and the J gene lost 9 bases, with 16 bases spanning the gap. This CDR3 is CASSLNPRQIEQFF. CDR3 nucleotides: TGTGCCAGCAGCCTAAACCCCCGGCAGATTGAGCAGTTCTTC.

This chain uses TRBV18 with TRBJ1-2; D not certain. Germline CDR1 KGHSH, CDR2 LQKENI. V lost 0 bases and J lost 3, with 14 bases in between. This CDR3 is built from 16 residues. The CDR3 nucleotides read TGTGCCAGCTCACCACCCGCAGGTGGGATAGACTATGGCTACACCTTC. Amino acids: CASSPPAGGIDYGYTF.

The chain employs TRBV29-1 and TRBJ1-6; D perhaps matches TRBD1 (6 bases). Deletions cut 5 bases from V and 5 bases from J, with 13 bases between. CDR1 SQVTM and CDR2 ANQGSEA come from the germline V gene. The CDR3 contains 14 residues. As DNA, the CDR3 is TGCAGCGTTAGGGGGGACACGGATAATTCACCCCTCCACTTT. This translates into CSVRGDTDNSPLHF.

This clone was observed once. This chain links TRBV10-3 with TRBJ2-1, with D perhaps being TRBD1 or TRBD2 (5 bases each). V lost 10 bases and J lost 2, with 15 bases in between. This CDR3 comprises 14 residues. In germline, CDR1 is ENHRY, CDR2 SYGVKD. CDR3 amino acids: CATSGTEAYNEQFF. Written as DNA, the CDR3 is TGTGCCACCTCCGGGACGGAGGCCTACAATGAGCAGTTCTTC.

The V gene is TRBV7-9, the J gene TRBJ1-1; 7 bases are shared with TRBD1. Looked up from germline, CDR1 is SEHNR and CDR2 is FQNEAQ (reference sequence). The CDR3 is 15 amino acids. J was trimmed by 0 bases and V by 4 bases; bases with no gene match: 5. Here the CDR3 DNA reads TGTGCCAGCAGCTCCGCGGGACAGATGAACACTGAAGCTTTCTTT. Translation: CASSSAGQMNTEAFF.

CDR3 bases: TGTGCCAGCAGCTCCCTTGCGGGGTCCATTCAGTACTTC. It encodes CASSSLAGSIQYF. The rearrangement uses TRBV7-2 and TRBJ2-4; weak D call: TRBD2 (6 bases). The germline CDR1 and CDR2 sequences are SGHTA and FQGNSA. The CDR3 covers 13 residues. The V and J ends lost 4 bases and 9 bases respectively, with 13 bases between them.

The genes are TRBV6-6 and TRBJ1-1; 11 positions match TRBD1. The junction had 5 bases not matched to a gene; V was cut back by 8 bases and J by 3 bases. CDR1 and CDR2 from the germline V gene are MNHNY and SVGAGI (reference sequence). The CDR3 totals 14 residues. CDR3 in amino acids: CASDSGQGDTEAFF. The CDR3 bases are TGTGCCAGCGATTCGGGACAGGGGGACACTGAAGCTTTCTTT.

V gene TRBV18 combines with J gene TRBJ2-5; 9 nucleotides agree with TRBD1. Near its end, the DNA agrees better with TRBJ2-7, so the J call may be wrong. The CDR3 totals 13 residues. Looked up from germline, CDR1 is KGHSH and CDR2 is LQKENI. The CDR3, as DNA: TGTGCCAGCTCACCAAGGACAGGGGACGAGCAGTACTTC. Its translation is CASSPRTGDEQYF.

This chain connects TRBV5-4 to TRBJ1-6; D gene ambiguous. V was pared by 3 bases and J by 0 bases, with 13 bases between. Per the germline V gene, CDR1 is SGHNT and CDR2 is YYREEE (reference sequence). The CDR3 length is 17 residues. CDR3 DNA sequence: TGTGCCAGCAGCTCCGACCCCCCGAGCTCCTATAATTCACCCCTCCACTTT. Its protein product is CASSSDPPSSYNSPLHF.

With regard to this clone: The identical CDR3 is also encoded by other nucleotide sequences in the sample. This chain uses TRBV27 with TRBJ2-7; D is ambiguous. Germline V gene lookup returns CDR1 MNHEY and CDR2 SMNVEV (reference sequence). There are 14 residues in the CDR3. V dropped 6 bases and J dropped 0 bases, with 12 bases sitting between them. The CDR3 spells CASSPTFSSYEQYF. CDR3 in DNA: TGTGCCAGCAGCCCTACTTTTAGCTCCTACGAGCAGTACTTC.

This clone was seen just once. The chain is built from TRBV4-3 and TRBJ1-2; 9 bases fit TRBD1. CDR1 is LGHNA, CDR2 YSLEER, per germline. V gave up 4 bases and J gave up 7 bases; unmatched junction bases: 10. This CDR3 is built from 15 residues. The CDR3 coding sequence is TGCGCCAGCAGCCGATCCCCGGGACAGGGAAGTGGCTACACCTTC. Protein sequence: CASSRSPGQGSGYTF.

As regards this clone: Other DNA variants within this sample encode the same CDR3. This chain uses TRBV20-1 with TRBJ2-5; no firm D call. This CDR3 has 11 residues. Trimming removed 0 bases at V and 5 bases at J, with 4 bases between. CDR1 and CDR2 (germline): DFQATT, SNEGSKA (reference sequence). The CDR3 protein is CSARDVETQYF. DNA of the CDR3: TGCAGTGCTAGAGATGTGGAGACCCAGTACTTC.